This TCR beta chain was documented in a study of CXCR3-negative and CXCR3-positive naive CD8 T cells. It was by 5' RACE with UMI labels that the TRB cDNA libraries were prepared. TCRdb reprocessed the 5' RACE reads and reports one entry per CDR3 protein, with no DNA. The sample spans 150,000 or so distinct CDR3 sequences; the ten largest clones claim less than 0.55%. Each CD8+ T cell subset was flow-sorted in triplicate. Every sort contained 270,000 or so cells. About this clonotype itself: The target antigen is unknown.

Study observations and caveats: Within a donor, both naive subsets shared TRBV-TRBJ usage, unlike memory cells. Much lower diversity was found in memory CD8+ cells, while both naive subsets had comparably high diversity.

The CDR3 covers 13 residues. V is TRBV12-3 or TRBV12-4 and J is TRBJ2-7; absent DNA, TCRdb's TRBD1 call cannot be checked. The sequence was collected from a human donor in good health. Some clones in this sample may be carry-over from other donors' samples. The specimen sequenced was naive CXCR3- CD8+ T cells from blood. Subset described: CD45RO-CCR7+CD27+CD95- naive CD8+ T cells lacking CXCR3 (TNR3-). This CDR3 is CASNQQGAYEQYF.